This T cell receptor (beta chain) appears in the sequencing data of a study of shared clonotypes between healthy human individuals. TCRdb's copy holds only in-frame clones and misses some; the assay was immunoSEQ multiplex PCR. This sample has about 680,000 clones, with roughly 70% found just once. Germline CDR1 reads SGHTA; CDR2 reads FQGTGA. V dropped 4 bases and J dropped 6 bases, with 8 bases sitting between them. CDR3 length: 12 residues. In regard to this clone: This sample includes further DNA sequences coding for the same CDR3.

The chain carries TRBV7-3 and TRBJ2-3; D possibly corresponds to TRBD2 (5 bases). The TCR originated in a woman aged 25 to 45 in good health. The specimen was memory CD4+ T cells sorted from blood. The sample's subset: CD45RA-negative fraction. This CDR3 is CASSSGGDTQYF. The CDR3 bases are TGTGCCAGCAGCTCCGGCGGGGATACGCAGTATTTT.